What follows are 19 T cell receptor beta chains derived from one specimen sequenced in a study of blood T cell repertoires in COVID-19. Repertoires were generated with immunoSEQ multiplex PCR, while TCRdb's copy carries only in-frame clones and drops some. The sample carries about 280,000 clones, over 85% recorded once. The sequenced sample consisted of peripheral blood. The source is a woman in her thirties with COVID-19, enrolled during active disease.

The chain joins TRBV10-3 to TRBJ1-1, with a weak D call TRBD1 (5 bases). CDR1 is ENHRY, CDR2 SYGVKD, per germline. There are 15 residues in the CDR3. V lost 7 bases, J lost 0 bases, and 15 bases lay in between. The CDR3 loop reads CAINPTDKMNTEAFF. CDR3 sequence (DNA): TGTGCCATCAATCCGACGGACAAAATGAACACTGAAGCTTTCTTT.

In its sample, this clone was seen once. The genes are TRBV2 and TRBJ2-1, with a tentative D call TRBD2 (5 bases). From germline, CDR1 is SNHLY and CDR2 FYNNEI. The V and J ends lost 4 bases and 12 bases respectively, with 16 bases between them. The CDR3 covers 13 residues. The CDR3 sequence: CASSAGELVGQFF. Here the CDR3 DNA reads TGTGCCAGCAGTGCTGGGGAACTAGTTGGGCAGTTCTTC.

Written as DNA, the CDR3 is TGTGCCAGCACACAGCCCCTCTATGGCTACACCTTC. Translating gives CASTQPLYGYTF. The chain recombines TRBV2 with TRBJ1-2, with D uncertain. Trimming stripped 7 bases from V and 4 bases from J, with 10 bases between. Germline assignment: CDR1 SNHLY and CDR2 FYNNEI. This CDR3 region has 12 residues.

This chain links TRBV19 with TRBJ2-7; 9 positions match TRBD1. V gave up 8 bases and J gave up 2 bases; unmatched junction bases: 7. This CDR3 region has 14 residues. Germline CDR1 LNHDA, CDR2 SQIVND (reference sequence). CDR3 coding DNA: TGTGCCAGTCGAGGGACAGGGTCTACCTACGAGCAGTACTTC. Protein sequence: CASRGTGSTYEQYF.

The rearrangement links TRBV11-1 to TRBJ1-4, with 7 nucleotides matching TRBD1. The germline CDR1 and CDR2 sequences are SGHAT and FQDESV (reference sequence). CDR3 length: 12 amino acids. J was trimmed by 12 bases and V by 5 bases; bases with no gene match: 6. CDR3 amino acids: CASSRDRDELFF. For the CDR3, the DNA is TGTGCCAGCAGCCGCGACAGGGATGAACTGTTTTTT.

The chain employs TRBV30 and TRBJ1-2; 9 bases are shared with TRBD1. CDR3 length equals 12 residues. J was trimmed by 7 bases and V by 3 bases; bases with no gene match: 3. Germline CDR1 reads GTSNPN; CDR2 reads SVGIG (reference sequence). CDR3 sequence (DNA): TGTGCCTGGAGGGGGACAGGGTTTGGCTACACCTTC. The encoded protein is CAWRGTGFGYTF. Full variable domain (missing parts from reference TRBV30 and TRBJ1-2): SQTIHQWPATLVQPVGSPLSLECTVEGTSNPNLYWYRQAAGRGLQLLFYSVGIGQISSEVPQNLSASRPQDRQFILSSKKLLLSDSGFYLCAWRGTGFGYTFGSGTRLTVV.

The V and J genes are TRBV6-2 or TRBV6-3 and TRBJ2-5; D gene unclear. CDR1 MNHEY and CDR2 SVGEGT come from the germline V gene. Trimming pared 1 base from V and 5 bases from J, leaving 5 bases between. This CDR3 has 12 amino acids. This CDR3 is CASSYFRETQYF. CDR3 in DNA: TGTGCCAGCAGTTACTTTCGGGAGACCCAGTACTTC.

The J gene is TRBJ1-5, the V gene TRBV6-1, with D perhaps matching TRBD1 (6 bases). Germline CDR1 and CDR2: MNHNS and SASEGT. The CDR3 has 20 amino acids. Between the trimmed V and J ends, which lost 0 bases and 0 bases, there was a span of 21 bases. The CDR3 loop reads CASSEARENRVIYSNQPQHF. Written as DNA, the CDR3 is TGTGCCAGCAGTGAAGCCAGGGAGAACAGGGTAATTTATAGCAATCAGCCCCAGCATTTT.

CDR3 coding DNA: TGTGCCAGCAGAAGACTAGCGGGGGCGGGGGGAATGGGGGAGCTGTTTTTT. Protein product: CASRRLAGAGGMGELFF. This chain uses TRBV27 with TRBJ2-2; 12 bases agree with TRBD2. V was pared by 6 bases and J by 8 bases, with 13 bases of the junction left unmatched. Germline V lookup: CDR1 MNHEY, CDR2 SMNVEV (reference sequence). The CDR3 totals 17 residues.

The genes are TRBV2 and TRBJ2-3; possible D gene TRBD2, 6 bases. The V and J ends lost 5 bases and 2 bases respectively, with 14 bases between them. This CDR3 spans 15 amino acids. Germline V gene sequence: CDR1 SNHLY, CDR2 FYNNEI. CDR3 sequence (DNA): TGTGCCAGCAGTCCCCCGGGACTTTACACAGATACGCAGTATTTT. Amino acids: CASSPPGLYTDTQYF.

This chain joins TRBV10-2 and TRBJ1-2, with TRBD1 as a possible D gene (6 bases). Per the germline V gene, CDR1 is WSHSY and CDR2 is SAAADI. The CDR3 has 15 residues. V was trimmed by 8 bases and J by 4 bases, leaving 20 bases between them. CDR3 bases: TGCGCCAGCGAGGGGGAAACGGTAGGAGGCTATGGCTACACCTTC. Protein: CASEGETVGGYGYTF.

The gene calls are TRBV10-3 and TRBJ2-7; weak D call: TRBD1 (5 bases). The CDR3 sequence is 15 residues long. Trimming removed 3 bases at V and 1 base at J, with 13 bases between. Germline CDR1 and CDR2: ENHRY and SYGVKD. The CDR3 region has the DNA TGTGCCATCAGTGAAGGGGCCCCTCGGTCCTACGAGCAGTACTTC. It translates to CAISEGAPRSYEQYF.

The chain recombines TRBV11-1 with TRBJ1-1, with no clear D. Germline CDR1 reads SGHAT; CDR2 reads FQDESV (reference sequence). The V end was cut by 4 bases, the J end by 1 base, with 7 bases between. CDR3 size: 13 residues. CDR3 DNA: TGTGCCAGCAGCTCACACAGGAACACTGAAGCTTTCTTT. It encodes CASSSHRNTEAFF. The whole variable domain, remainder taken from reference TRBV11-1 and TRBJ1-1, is EAEVAQSPRYKITEKSQAVAFWCDPISGHATLYWYRQILGQGPELLVQFQDESVVDDSQLPKDRFSAERLKGVDSTLKIQPAELGDSAMYLCASSSHRNTEAFFGQGTRLTVV.

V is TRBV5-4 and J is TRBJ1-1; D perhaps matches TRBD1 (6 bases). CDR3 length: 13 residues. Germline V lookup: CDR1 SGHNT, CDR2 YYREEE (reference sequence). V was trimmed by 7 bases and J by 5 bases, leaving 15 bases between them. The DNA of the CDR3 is TGTGCCAGCTGGGGGGGGGCTCGGACTGAAGCTTTCTTT. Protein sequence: CASWGGARTEAFF.

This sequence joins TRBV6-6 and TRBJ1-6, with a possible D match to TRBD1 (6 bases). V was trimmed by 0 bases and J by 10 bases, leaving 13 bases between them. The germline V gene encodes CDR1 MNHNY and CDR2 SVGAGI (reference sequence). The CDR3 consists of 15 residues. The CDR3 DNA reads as TGTGCCAGCAGTTACTCGACAGGTACCCGCTCACCCCTCCACTTT. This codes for CASSYSTGTRSPLHF.

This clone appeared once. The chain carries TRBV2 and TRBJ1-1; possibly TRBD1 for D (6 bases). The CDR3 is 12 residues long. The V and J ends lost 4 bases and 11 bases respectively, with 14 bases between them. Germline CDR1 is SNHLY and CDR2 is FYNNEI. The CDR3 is CASSGPGVVAFF. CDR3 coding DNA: TGTGCCAGCAGTGGCCCAGGGGTTGTCGCTTTCTTT.

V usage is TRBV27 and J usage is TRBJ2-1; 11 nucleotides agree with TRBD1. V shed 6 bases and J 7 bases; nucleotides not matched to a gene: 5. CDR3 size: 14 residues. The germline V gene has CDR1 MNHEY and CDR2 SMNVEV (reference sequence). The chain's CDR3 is CASSGGTGGNEQFF. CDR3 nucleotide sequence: TGTGCCAGCAGCGGCGGGACAGGGGGGAATGAGCAGTTCTTC.

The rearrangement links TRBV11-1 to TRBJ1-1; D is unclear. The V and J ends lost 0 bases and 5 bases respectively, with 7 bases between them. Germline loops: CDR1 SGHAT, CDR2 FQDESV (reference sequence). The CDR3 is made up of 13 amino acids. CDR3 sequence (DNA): TGTGCCAGCAGCTTAGCCGGGGAAACTGAAGCTTTCTTT. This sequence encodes CASSLAGETEAFF.

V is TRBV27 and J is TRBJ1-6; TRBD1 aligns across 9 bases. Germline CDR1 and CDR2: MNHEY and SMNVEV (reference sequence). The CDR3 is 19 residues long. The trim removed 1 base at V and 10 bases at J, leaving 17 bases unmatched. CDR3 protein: CASSLYIGSPGQGRSPLHF. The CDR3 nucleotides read TGTGCCAGCAGTTTATATATAGGGTCGCCCGGACAGGGGCGATCACCCCTCCACTTT.